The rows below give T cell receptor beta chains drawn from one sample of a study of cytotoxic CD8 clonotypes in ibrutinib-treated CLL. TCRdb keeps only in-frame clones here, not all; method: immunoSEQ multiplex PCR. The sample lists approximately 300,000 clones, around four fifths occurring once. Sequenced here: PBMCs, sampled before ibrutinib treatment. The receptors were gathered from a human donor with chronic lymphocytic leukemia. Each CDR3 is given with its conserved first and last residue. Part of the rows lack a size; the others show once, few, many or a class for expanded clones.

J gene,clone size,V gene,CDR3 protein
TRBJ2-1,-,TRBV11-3,CASSKRYNEQFF
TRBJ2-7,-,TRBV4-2,CASSQEVGPTYEQYF
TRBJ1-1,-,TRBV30,CAPKDSLNTEAFF
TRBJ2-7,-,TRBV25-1,CASSLGTIEQYF
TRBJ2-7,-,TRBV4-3,CASSEGQGHSYEQYF
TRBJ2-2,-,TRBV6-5,CASRRGSTGELFF
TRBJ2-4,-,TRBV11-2,CASTSSRVAKNIQYF
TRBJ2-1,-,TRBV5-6,CASREAGTERKNEQFF
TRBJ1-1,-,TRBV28,CASRIRTEAFF
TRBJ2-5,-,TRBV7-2,CASSLAGSSQETQYF
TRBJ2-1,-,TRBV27,CASSLEVARSYNEQFF
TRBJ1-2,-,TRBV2,CASSLTENYGYTF
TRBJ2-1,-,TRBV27,CASAWQGRNEQFF
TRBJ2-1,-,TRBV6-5,CASTQRGVTYNEQFF
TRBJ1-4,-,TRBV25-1,CASSEWRRGVGEKLFF
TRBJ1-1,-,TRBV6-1,CASSIGTGTNTEAFF
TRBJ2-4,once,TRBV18,CASSSESLLAKNIQYF
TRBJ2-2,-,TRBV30,CAWSGNGRRGTGELFF
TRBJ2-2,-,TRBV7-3,CASSSTPWTSGTSNTGELFF
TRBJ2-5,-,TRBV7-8,CASSLVGRGQETQYF
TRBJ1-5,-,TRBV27,CASRSGQLSNQPQHF
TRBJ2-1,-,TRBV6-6,CASSWTSGDEQFF
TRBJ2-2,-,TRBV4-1,CASSQAGGRFTGELFF
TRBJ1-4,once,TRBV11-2,CASSLKWTGATNEKLFF
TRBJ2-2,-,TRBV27,CASSFRGTGELFF
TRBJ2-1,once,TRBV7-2,CASSLVAGVGRSYNEQFF
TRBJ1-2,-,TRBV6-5,CASSYSSQGQYGYTF
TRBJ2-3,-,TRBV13,CASTPPGRTDTQYF
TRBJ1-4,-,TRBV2,CASNRDSEKLFF
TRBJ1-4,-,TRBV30,CAWRPTGIIGTTNEKLFF
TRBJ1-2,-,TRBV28,CASSSGGGGVYGYTF
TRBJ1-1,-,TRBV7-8,CASSLARAGKESVGTEAFF
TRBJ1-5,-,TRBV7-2,CASTKEGQGAGQPQHF
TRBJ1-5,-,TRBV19,CASSMGTGLGQPQHF
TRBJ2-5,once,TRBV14,CASSQLLQKQETQYF
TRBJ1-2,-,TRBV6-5,CASSSRDGYGYTF
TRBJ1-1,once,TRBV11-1,CASSLRVTNTEAFF
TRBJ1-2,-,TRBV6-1,CAISQGNGYTF
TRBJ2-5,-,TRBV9,CASSPGRGLQETQYF
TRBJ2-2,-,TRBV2,CASREGPNTGELFF
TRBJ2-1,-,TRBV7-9,CASSFSYNEQFF
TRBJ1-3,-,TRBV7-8,CASSLAISGGGNTIYF
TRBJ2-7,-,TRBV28,CASTQSGGLKYF
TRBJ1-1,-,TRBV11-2,CASSLDPGGDLKAFF
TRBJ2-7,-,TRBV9,CASSVGLAGIEQYF
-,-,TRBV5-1,CASSLEQGYEQYF
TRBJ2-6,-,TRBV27,CASSSDRAGANVLTF
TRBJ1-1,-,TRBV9,CASSQGAGEAFF
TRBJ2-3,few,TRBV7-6,CASSKPGQTSTQYF
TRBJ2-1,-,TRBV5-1,CASSLDRAYNEQFF
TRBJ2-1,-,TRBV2,CASSAILAGAYNEQFF
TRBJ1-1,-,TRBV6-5,CASSYSRGAGSNF
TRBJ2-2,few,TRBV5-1,CASSAGVGTGELFF